This is a list of T cell receptor beta chains from one sample in a study of blood T cell repertoires in COVID-19. The assay was immunoSEQ multiplex PCR, and TCRdb's table has in-frame clones only and misses some. The sample yields more than 300,000 clones, 91% seen once. Sequencing was carried out using peripheral blood. These receptors were taken from a woman younger than 35 who had recovered from COVID-19. Both conserved end residues are part of each CDR3. The D gene is left open where the match is weak. Size is omitted from some rows. Given values are once, few, many or a class for expanded clones.

TRBJ1-4 TRBD1 few TRBV5-6 CASSFDRGSTNEKLFF TGTGCCAGCAGCTTTGACAGGGGATCAACTAATGAAAAACTGTTTTTT
TRBJ1-4 TRBD1 NA TRBV6-2/TRBV6-3 CASSDGQGAKKLFF TGTGCCAGCAGTGACGGACAGGGGGCCAAAAAACTGTTTTTT
TRBJ2-2 TRBD2 NA TRBV6-5 CASTPGRGNTGELFF TGTGCCAGCACCCCGGGGCGGGGGAATACCGGGGAGCTGTTTTTT
TRBJ1-6 NA NA TRBV30 CAWSRGSTLHF TGTGCCTGGAGCCGGGGATCCACCCTCCACTTT
TRBJ2-5 TRBD1 NA TRBV27 CASSFRDRGMTETQYF TGTGCCAGCAGTTTTCGGGACAGGGGGATGACAGAGACCCAGTACTTC
TRBJ2-3 NA NA TRBV25-1 CASSEYAGLTDTQYF TGTGCCAGCAGTGAATATGCGGGACTCACAGATACGCAGTATTTT
TRBJ2-5 NA NA TRBV9 CASSPGETQYF TGTGCCAGCAGCCCCGGGGAGACCCAGTACTTC
TRBJ2-2 TRBD2 NA TRBV2 CATKPGTSTEGTSGSEYTGELFF TGTGCCACTAAACCCGGGACTTCTACCGAAGGGACTAGCGGGAGTGAGTACACCGGGGAGCTGTTTTTT
TRBJ1-1 NA NA TRBV7-9 CASSLADRLNTEAFF TGTGCCAGCAGCTTAGCGGACAGATTGAACACTGAAGCTTTCTTT
TRBJ2-3 TRBD1 NA TRBV6-2/TRBV6-3 CASSSGTGKSDTQYF TGTGCCAGCAGTTCCGGGACAGGGAAGTCAGATACGCAGTATTTT
TRBJ2-2 TRBD1 once TRBV5-4 CASSTQGALNGELFF TGTGCCAGCAGCACCCAGGGGGCCTTGAACGGGGAGCTGTTTTTT
TRBJ2-1 TRBD1 NA TRBV5-6 CASRLTGSAGNEQFF TGTGCCAGCAGGCTGACAGGGTCGGCCGGCAATGAGCAGTTCTTC
TRBJ2-2 TRBD1 once TRBV6-1 CASSEKRTGLNTGELFF TGTGCCAGCAGTGAAAAAAGGACAGGGCTGAACACCGGGGAGCTGTTTTTT